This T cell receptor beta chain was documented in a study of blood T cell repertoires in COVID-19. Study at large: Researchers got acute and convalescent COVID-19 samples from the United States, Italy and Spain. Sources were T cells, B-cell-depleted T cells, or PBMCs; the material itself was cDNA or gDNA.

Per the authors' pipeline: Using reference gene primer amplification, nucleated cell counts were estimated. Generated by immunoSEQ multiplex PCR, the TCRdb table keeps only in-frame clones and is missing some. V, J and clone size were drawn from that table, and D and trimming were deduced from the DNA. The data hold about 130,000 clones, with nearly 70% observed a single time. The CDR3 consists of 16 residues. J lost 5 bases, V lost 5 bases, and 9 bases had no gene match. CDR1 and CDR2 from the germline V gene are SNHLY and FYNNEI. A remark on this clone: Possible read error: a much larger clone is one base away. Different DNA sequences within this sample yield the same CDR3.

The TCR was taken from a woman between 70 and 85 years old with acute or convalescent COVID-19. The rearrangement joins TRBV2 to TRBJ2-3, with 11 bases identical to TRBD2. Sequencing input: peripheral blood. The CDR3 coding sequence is TGTGCCAGCAGTCACCGTAGCGGGGGGGCCCTAGATACGCAGTATTTT. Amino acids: CASSHRSGGALDTQYF.